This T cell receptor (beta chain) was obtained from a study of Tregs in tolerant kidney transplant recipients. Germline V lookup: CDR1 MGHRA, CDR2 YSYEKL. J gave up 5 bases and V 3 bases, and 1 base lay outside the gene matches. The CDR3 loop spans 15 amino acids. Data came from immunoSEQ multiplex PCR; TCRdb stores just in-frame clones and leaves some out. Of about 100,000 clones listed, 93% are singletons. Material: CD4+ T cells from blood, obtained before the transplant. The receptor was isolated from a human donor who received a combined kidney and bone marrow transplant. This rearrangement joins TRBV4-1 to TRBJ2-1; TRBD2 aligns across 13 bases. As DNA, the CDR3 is TGCGCCAGCAGCCAGACTAGCGGGGGGAACAATGAGCAGTTCTTC. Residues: CASSQTSGGNNEQFF.